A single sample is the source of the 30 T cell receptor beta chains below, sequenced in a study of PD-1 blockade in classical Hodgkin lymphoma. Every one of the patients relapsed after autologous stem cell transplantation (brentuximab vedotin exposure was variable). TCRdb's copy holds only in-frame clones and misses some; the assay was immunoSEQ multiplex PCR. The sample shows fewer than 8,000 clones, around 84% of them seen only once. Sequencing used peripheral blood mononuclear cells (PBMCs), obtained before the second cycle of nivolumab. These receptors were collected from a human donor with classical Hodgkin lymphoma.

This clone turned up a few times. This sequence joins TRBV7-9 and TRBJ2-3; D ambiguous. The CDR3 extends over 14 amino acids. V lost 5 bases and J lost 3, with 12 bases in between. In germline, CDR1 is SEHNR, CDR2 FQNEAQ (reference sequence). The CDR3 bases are TGTGCCAGCAGCGAACGGTGGGCGACAGATACGCAGTATTTT. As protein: CASSERWATDTQYF.

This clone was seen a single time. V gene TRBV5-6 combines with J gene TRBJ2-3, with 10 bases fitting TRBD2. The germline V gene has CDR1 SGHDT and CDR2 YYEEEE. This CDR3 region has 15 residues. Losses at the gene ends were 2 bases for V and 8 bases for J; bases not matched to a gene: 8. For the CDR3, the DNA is TGTGCCAGCAGCTTTCGGCTAGCGGGAGTGGGTACGCAGTATTTT. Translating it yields CASSFRLAGVGTQYF.

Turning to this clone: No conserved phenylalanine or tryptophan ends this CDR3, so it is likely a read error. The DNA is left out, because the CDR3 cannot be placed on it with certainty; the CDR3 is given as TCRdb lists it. The CDR3 here is CASSLLYRDPPNGN. The chain links TRBV5-8 to TRBJ2-7. Germline V gives CDR1 SGHTS, CDR2 YDEGEE. The CDR3 extends over 14 residues, inclusive of both ends.

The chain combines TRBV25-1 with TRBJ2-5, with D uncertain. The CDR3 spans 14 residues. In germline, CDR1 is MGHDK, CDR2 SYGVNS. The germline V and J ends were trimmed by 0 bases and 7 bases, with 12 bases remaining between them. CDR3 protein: CASSEYNRWGTQYF. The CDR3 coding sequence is TGTGCCAGCAGTGAATATAACAGATGGGGGACCCAGTACTTC.

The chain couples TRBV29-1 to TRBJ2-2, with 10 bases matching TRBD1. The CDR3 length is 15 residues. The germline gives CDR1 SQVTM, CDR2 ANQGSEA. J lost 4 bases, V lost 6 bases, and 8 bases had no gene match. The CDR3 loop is CSVGDRGLGTGELFF. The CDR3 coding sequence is TGCAGCGTCGGCGACAGGGGGCTGGGCACCGGGGAGCTGTTTTTT.

The CDR3 protein is CASSPSEGAHNYGYTF. CDR3 nucleotides: TGCGCCAGCTCCCCCTCCGAGGGGGCCCATAACTATGGCTACACCTTC. This chain links TRBV5-1 with TRBJ1-2; 7 bases are shared with TRBD1. The CDR3 runs to 16 residues. Trimming at V came to 7 bases and at J to 1 base, leaving 13 bases not matched to a gene. CDR1 SGHRS and CDR2 YFSETQ come from the germline V gene.

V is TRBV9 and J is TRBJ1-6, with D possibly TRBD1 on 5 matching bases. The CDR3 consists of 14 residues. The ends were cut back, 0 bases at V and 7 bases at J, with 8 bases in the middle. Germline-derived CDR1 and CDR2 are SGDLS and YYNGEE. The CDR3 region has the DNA TGTGCCAGCAGCGTAGGAAGGGGAAATTCACCCCTCCACTTT. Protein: CASSVGRGNSPLHF.

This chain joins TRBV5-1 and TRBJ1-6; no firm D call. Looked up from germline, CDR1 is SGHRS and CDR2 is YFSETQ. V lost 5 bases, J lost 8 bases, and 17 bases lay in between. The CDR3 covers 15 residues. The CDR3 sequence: CASSRRTVGHSPLHF. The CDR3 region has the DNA TGCGCCAGCAGTCGCCGGACGGTCGGGCATTCACCCCTCCACTTT.

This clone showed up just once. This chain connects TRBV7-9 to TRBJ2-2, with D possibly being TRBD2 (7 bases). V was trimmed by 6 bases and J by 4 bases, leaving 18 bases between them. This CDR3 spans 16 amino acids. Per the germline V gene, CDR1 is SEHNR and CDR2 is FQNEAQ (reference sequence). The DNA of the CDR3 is TGTGCCAGCAGGGATTCAGGCGGGGGCGGCACCGGGGAGCTGTTTTTT. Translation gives CASRDSGGGGTGELFF.

The CDR3 loop reads CASSLGHAGHTDTQYF. The DNA of the CDR3 is TGCGCCAGCAGCTTGGGTCATGCGGGGCACACAGATACGCAGTATTTT. The chain has TRBV5-1 and TRBJ2-3, with D tentatively TRBD2 (6 bases). The CDR3 is 16 amino acids. Germline V gene data show CDR1 as SGHRS and CDR2 as YFSETQ. V lost 0 bases to trimming and J lost 2 bases, with 13 bases between them.

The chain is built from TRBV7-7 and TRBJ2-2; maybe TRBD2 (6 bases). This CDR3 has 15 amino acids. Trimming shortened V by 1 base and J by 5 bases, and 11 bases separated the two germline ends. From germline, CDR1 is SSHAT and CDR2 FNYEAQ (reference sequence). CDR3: CASSLDRGGTGELFF. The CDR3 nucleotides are TGTGCCAGCAGCTTAGATCGGGGAGGAACCGGGGAGCTGTTTTTT. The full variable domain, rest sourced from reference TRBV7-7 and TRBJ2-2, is GAGVSQSPRYKVTKRGQDVTLRCDPISSHATLYWYQQALGQGPEFLTYFNYEAQPDKSGLPSDRFSAERPEGSISTLTIQRTEQRDSAMYRCASSLDRGGTGELFFGEGSRLTVL.

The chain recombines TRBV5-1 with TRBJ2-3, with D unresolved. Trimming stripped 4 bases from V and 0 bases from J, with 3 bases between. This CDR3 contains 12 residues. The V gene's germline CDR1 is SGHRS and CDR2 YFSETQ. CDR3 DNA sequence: TGCGCCAGCAGCATAAGCACAGATACGCAGTATTTT. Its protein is CASSISTDTQYF. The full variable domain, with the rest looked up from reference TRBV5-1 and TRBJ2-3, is KAGVTQTPRYLIKTRGQQVTLSCSPISGHRSVSWYQQTPGQGLQFLFEYFSETQRNKGNFPGRFSGRQFSNSRSEMNVSTLELGDSALYLCASSISTDTQYFGPGTRLTVL.

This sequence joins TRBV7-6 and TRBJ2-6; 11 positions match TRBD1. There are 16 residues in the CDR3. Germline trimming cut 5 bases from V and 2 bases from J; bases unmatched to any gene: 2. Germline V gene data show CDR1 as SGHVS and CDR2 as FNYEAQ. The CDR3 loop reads CASSQGQGAGANVLTF. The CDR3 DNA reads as TGTGCCAGCAGCCAGGGACAGGGGGCTGGGGCCAACGTCCTGACTTTC.

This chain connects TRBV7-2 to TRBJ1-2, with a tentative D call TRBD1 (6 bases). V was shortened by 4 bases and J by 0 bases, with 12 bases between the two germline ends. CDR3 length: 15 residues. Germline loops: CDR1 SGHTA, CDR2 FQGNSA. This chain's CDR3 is CASSSRGRPNYGYTF. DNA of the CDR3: TGTGCCAGCAGCTCCAGGGGACGCCCTAACTATGGCTACACCTTC.

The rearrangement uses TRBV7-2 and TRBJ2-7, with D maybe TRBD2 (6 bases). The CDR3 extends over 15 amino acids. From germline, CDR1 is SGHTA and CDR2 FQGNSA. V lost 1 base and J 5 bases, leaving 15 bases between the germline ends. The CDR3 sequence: CASSLVGGVVNEQYV. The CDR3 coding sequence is TGTGCCAGCAGCTTAGTGGGGGGAGTTGTGAACGAGCAGTACGTC.

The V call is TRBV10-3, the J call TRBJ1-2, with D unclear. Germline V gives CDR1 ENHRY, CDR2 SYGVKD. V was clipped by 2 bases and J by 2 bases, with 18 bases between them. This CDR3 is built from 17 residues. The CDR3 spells CAISEGIGGWMNYGYTF. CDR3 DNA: TGTGCCATCAGTGAGGGGATAGGAGGGTGGATGAACTATGGCTACACCTTC.

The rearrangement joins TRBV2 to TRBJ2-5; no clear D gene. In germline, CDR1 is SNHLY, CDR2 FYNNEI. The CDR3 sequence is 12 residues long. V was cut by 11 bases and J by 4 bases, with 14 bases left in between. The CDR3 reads CAAARVGETQYF. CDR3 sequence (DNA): TGTGCCGCAGCTAGAGTGGGAGAGACCCAGTACTTC.

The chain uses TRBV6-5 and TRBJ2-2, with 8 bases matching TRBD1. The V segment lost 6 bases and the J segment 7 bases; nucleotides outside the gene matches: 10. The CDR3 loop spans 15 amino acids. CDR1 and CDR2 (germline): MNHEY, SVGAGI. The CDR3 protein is CASRRRQGADGELFF. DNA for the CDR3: TGTGCCAGCAGGCGCAGGCAGGGGGCGGACGGGGAGCTGTTTTTT.

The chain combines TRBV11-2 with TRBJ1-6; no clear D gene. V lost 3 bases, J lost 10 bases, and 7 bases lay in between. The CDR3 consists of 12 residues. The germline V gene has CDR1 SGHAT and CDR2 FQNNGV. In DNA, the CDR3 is TGTGCCAGCAGCTTCCCGACCTCACCCCTCCACTTT. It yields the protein CASSFPTSPLHF.

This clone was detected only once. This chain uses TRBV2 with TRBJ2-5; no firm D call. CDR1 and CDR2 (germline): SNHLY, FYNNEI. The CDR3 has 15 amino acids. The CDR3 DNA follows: TGTGCAACCAAAAACGCGGCTTGGTACCAAGAGACCCAGTACTTC. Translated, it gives CATKNAAWYQETQYF.

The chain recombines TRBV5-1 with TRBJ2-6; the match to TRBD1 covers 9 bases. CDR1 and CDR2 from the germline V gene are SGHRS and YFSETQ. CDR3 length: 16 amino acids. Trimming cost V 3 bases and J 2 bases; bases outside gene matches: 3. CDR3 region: CASSWTGVTGANVLTF. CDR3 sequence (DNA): TGCGCCAGCAGCTGGACAGGGGTGACTGGGGCCAACGTCCTGACTTTC.

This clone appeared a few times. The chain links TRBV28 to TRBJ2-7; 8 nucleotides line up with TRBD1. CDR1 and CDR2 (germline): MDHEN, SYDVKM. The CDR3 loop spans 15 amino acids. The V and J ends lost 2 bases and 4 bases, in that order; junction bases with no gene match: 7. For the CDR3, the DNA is TGTGCCAGCAGTTTAGAAGGGACAGGAAGGTACGAGCAGTACGTC. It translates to CASSLEGTGRYEQYV.

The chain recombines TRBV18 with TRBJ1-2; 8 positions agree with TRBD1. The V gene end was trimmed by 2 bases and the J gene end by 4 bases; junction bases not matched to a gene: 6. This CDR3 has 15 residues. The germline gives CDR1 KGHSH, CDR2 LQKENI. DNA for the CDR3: TGTGCCAGCTCACCAACGACAGGGGTTAGCTATGGCTACACCTTC. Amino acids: CASSPTTGVSYGYTF. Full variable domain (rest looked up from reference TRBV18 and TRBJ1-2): NAGVMQNPRHLVRRRGQEARLRCSPMKGHSHVYWYRQLPEEGLKFMVYLQKENIIDESGMPKERFSAEFPKEGPSILRIQQVVRGDSAAYFCASSPTTGVSYGYTFGSGTRLTVV.

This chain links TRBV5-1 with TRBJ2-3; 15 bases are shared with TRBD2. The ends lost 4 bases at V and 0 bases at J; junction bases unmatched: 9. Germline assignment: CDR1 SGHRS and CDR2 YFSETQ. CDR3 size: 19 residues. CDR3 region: CASSTGLAGGLSSTDTQYF. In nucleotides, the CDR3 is TGCGCCAGCAGCACGGGACTAGCGGGGGGACTATCTAGCACAGATACGCAGTATTTT.

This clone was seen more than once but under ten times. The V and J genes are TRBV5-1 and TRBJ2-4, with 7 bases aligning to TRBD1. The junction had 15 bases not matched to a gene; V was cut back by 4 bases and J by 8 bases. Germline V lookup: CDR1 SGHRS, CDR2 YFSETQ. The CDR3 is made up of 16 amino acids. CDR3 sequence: CASSLSGQARWDIQYF. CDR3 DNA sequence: TGCGCCAGCAGCCTTTCCGGACAGGCCCGATGGGACATTCAGTACTTC.

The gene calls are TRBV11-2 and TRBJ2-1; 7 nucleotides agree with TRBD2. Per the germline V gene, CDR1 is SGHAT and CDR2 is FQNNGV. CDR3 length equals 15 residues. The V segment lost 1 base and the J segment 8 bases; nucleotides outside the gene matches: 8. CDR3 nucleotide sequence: TGTGCCAGCAGCTTAGGGGCGGGAGAAGTAGATGAGCAGTTCTTC. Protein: CASSLGAGEVDEQFF.

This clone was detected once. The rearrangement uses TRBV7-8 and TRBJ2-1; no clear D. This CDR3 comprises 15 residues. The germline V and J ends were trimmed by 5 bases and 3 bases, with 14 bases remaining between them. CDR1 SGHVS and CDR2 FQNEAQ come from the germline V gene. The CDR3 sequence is CASSPRRAGYNEQFF. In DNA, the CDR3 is TGTGCCAGCAGCCCCCGGCGTGCAGGCTACAATGAGCAGTTCTTC.

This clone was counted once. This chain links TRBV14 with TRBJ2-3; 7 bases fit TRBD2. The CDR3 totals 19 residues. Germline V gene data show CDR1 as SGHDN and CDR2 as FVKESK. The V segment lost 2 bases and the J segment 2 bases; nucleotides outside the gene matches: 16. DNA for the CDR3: TGTGCCAGCAGCCAAAAGAGGACTAGGGCAGACCTTACCACAGATACGCAGTATTTT. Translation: CASSQKRTRADLTTDTQYF. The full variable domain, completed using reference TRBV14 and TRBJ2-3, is EAGVTQFPSHSVIEKGQTVTLRCDPISGHDNLYWYRRVMGKEIKFLLHFVKESKQDESGMPNNRFLAERTGGTYSTLKVQPAELEDSGVYFCASSQKRTRADLTTDTQYFGPGTRLTVL.

The CDR3: CASSPRSHTGAATNEKLFF. The CDR3 DNA is TGTGCCAGCTCACCCCGATCACACACAGGGGCTGCAACTAATGAAAAACTGTTTTTT. This rearrangement joins TRBV18 to TRBJ1-4, with 7 bases aligning to TRBD1. Germline CDR1 and CDR2: KGHSH and LQKENI. The trim removed 3 bases at V and 0 bases at J, leaving 13 bases unmatched. The CDR3 sequence is 19 residues long. Drawing the rest from reference TRBV18 and TRBJ1-4, the complete variable domain is NAGVMQNPRHLVRRRGQEARLRCSPMKGHSHVYWYRQLPEEGLKFMVYLQKENIIDESGMPKERFSAEFPKEGPSILRIQQVVRGDSAAYFCASSPRSHTGAATNEKLFFGSGTQLSVL.

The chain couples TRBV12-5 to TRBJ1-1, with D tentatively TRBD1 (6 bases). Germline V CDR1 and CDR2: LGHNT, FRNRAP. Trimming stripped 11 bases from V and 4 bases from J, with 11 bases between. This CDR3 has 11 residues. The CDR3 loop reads CAGTGSTEAFF. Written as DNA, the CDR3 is TGTGCTGGAACAGGGAGCACTGAAGCTTTCTTT.